These 10 T cell receptor beta chains were sequenced from one sample in a study of blood T cell repertoires in COVID-19. Here immunoSEQ multiplex PCR was the method, and the copy in TCRdb shows in-frame clones only, minus some. The sample consists of some 170,000 clones, roughly nine tenths of them appearing once. Sequencing was performed on peripheral blood. Every receptor here comes from a man between 60 and 75 years old with active or convalescent COVID-19.

The gene calls are TRBV7-2 and TRBJ1-6; 9 bases are a match to TRBD1. Germline assignment: CDR1 SGHTA and CDR2 FQGNSA. The CDR3 loop spans 16 amino acids. Losses at the gene ends were 0 bases for V and 9 bases for J; bases not matched to a gene: 6. Here the CDR3 reads CASSLAWGQGPSPLHF. The CDR3 DNA is TGTGCCAGCAGCTTAGCCTGGGGACAGGGTCCTTCACCCCTCCACTTT.

This clone has a single count. The chain joins TRBV7-9 to TRBJ1-2; a possible D gene is TRBD1 (5 bases). Germline V CDR1 and CDR2: SEHNR, FQNEAQ (reference sequence). The CDR3 length is 14 residues. Between the trimmed V and J ends, which lost 4 bases and 0 bases, there was a span of 9 bases. This chain's CDR3 is CASSSGTPNYGYTF. The CDR3 nucleotides are TGTGCCAGCAGCTCGGGGACTCCTAACTATGGCTACACCTTC.

This chain connects TRBV4-1 to TRBJ1-3; D possibly corresponds to TRBD1 (5 bases). CDR3 length: 16 residues. V shed 0 bases and J shed 0 bases, with 9 bases lying between them. Germline V gene data show CDR1 as MGHRA and CDR2 as YSYEKL. CDR3 residues: CASSQDFQGSGNTIYF. The CDR3 DNA is TGCGCCAGCAGCCAAGACTTTCAGGGCTCTGGAAACACCATATATTTT.

CDR3 loop: CASSRAGLNTIYF. The CDR3 nucleotides read TGCGCCAGCAGTAGGGCGGGGTTAAACACCATATATTTT. V usage is TRBV10-1 and J usage is TRBJ1-3; D is ambiguous. The CDR3 runs 13 residues. Between the trimmed V and J ends, which lost 5 bases and 6 bases, there was a span of 11 bases. The V gene's germline CDR1 is WNHNN and CDR2 SYGVQD (reference sequence).

This chain joins TRBV10-3 and TRBJ1-6, with a tentative D call TRBD1 (5 bases). The CDR3 length is 12 residues. CDR1 is ENHRY, CDR2 SYGVKD, per germline. Trimming took off 6 bases at V and 7 bases at J, with 7 bases between the two ends. CDR3: CAISPGNSPLHF. The CDR3 DNA follows: TGTGCCATCAGCCCAGGGAATTCACCCCTCCACTTT.

This clone was seen more than once but under ten times. The V and J genes are TRBV29-1 and TRBJ1-2; a weak D match, TRBD1 (5 bases). CDR3 size: 12 residues. Germline loops: CDR1 SQVTM, CDR2 ANQGSEA. V was clipped by 3 bases and J by 3 bases, with 8 bases between them. In nucleotides, the CDR3 is TGCAGCGTTGACTGGGGGGACTATGGCTACACCTTC. Amino acid sequence: CSVDWGDYGYTF.

V and J are TRBV3-1 (or the pseudogene TRBV3-2) and TRBJ1-5; D call uncertain. This CDR3 has 15 amino acids. V lost 0 bases and J 4 bases, leaving 10 bases between the germline ends. Germline CDR1 reads LGHDT; CDR2 reads YNNKEL (reference sequence). The CDR3 here is CASSQDATANQPQHF. The CDR3 DNA reads as TGTGCCAGCAGCCAAGACGCTACAGCTAATCAGCCCCAGCATTTT.

A note on this clone: Other nucleotide sequences in the sample specify the same CDR3. The chain links TRBV5-1 to TRBJ2-3; 11 bases line up with TRBD2. Germline assignment: CDR1 SGHRS and CDR2 YFSETQ. The J segment lost 2 bases and the V segment lost 0 bases, leaving 2 bases of the junction unmatched. This CDR3 is built from 16 residues. The CDR3 sequence is CASSLGSGGATDTQYF. CDR3 coding DNA: TGCGCCAGCAGCTTGGGTAGCGGGGGGGCCACAGATACGCAGTATTTT. Full variable domain (remainder filled in from reference TRBV5-1 and TRBJ2-3): KAGVTQTPRYLIKTRGQQVTLSCSPISGHRSVSWYQQTPGQGLQFLFEYFSETQRNKGNFPGRFSGRQFSNSRSEMNVSTLELGDSALYLCASSLGSGGATDTQYFGPGTRLTVL.

The chain is built from TRBV7-9 and TRBJ1-1; 9 bases are a match to TRBD1. With V trimmed by 4 bases and J by 0 bases, 6 bases remained unmatched. CDR1 and CDR2 from the germline V gene are SEHNR and FQNEAQ (reference sequence). This CDR3 contains 16 residues. The CDR3 loop is CASSYTGGLLNTEAFF. DNA of the CDR3: TGTGCCAGCAGCTACACAGGGGGCCTATTGAACACTGAAGCTTTCTTT.

The chain uses TRBV10-2 and TRBJ2-3, with 10 bases identical to TRBD2. The CDR3 is 20 residues long. Germline V gene lookup returns CDR1 WSHSY and CDR2 SAAADI. V trimming: 0 bases; J trimming: 2 bases; junction bases outside the gene matches: 14. As DNA, the CDR3 is TGCGCCAGCAGTGAGTCGAATCGTTGGGCTAGCGGGAGTCCCACAGATACGCAGTATTTT. Encoded protein: CASSESNRWASGSPTDTQYF.